The present TCR beta chain was sequenced within a study of blood T cell repertoires in COVID-19. On the study more broadly: Samples representing acute and convalescent COVID-19 were sourced from the United States, Italy and Spain. Sample material is recorded as cDNA or gDNA derived from T cells, B-cell-depleted T cells, or PBMCs.

Original processing methods: Quantification of nucleated cells was approximated via reference gene primer amplification. This table comes from immunoSEQ multiplex PCR, and its TCRdb copy is limited to in-frame clones, with some not included. The V and J calls and clone size come from that table; D and trimming were worked out from the DNA. Of 65,000 to 90,000 clones in the sample, around 84% were seen once. V was trimmed by 5 bases and J by 3 bases, leaving 4 bases between them. CDR3 length: 11 residues. Per germline, CDR1 SGHAT and CDR2 FQNNGV. The rearrangement uses TRBV11-2 and TRBJ2-5, with unresolved D. The TCR sequence derives from a woman older than 75 in a cohort sampled during active or convalescent COVID-19. Input material: peripheral blood. CDR3: CASSNKETQYF. The CDR3, as DNA: TGTGCCAGCAGCAACAAAGAGACCCAGTACTTC.